This T cell receptor beta chain was observed in a study of OX40 agonist ivuxolimab in advanced cancers. The study's findings and limits: Within 6 weeks, CD4+ and CD8+ blood T cells expanded clonally at 0.1 to 3.0 mg/kg.

Method: immunoSEQ multiplex PCR; TCRdb's copy keeps in-frame clones and lacks some. The sample has some 74,000 clones; about nine tenths are singletons. CDR1 and CDR2 from the germline V gene are SGHTA and FQGNSA. The CDR3 loop spans 14 amino acids. The J segment lost 8 bases and the V segment lost 4 bases, leaving 10 bases of the junction unmatched. Of note for this clone: Its matching antigen is unknown.

The V call is TRBV7-2, the J call TRBJ1-2; 7 bases line up with TRBD1. The material sequenced was CD4+ or CD8+ T cells sorted from blood, taken in a trial of the OX40 agonist ivuxolimab. The source is an adult with an advanced solid tumor such as melanoma, head and neck, liver or kidney cancer. CDR3 amino acids: CASSSPDRDRGYTF. The DNA for the CDR3 is TGTGCCAGCAGCTCACCCGACAGGGATCGCGGCTACACCTTC.